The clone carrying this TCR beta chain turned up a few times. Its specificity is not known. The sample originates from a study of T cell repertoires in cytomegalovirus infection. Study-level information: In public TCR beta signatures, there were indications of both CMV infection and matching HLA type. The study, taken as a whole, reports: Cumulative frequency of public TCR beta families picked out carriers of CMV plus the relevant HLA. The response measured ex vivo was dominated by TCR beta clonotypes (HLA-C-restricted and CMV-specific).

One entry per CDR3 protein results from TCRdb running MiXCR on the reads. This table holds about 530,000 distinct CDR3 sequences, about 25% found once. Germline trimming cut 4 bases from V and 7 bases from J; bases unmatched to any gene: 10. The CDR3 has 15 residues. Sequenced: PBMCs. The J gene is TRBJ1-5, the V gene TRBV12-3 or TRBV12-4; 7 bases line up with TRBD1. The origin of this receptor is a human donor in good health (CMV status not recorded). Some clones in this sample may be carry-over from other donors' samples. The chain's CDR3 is CASSSRQGIRQPQHF. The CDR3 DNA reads TGTGCCAGCAGTTCCCGACAGGGAATAAGACAGCCCCAGCATTTT.